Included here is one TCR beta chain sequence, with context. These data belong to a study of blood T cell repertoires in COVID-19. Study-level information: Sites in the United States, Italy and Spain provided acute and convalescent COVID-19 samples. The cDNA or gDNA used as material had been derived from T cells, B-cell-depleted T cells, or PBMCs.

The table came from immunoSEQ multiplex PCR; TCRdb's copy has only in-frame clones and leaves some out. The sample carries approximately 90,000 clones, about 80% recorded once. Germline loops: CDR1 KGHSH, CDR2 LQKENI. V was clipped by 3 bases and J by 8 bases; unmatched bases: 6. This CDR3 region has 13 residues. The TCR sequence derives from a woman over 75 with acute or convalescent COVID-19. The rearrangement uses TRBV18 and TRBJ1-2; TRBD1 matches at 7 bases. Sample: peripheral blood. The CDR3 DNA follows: TGTGCCAGCTCACCCGGGACAGAGAGAGGCTACACCTTC. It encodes CASSPGTERGYTF.